This T cell receptor beta chain was observed in a study of regulatory T cells in long-lasting Graves disease. Germline V gene lookup returns CDR1 SQVTM and CDR2 ANQGSEA. The V end was cut by 4 bases, the J end by 7 bases, with 11 bases between. The CDR3 is made up of 11 amino acids. This clonotype was detected ten times or more. Investigators prepared the TCR beta libraries by applying iRepertoire HTBI primers and Arm-PCR of CDR3 regions. In TCRdb, the multiplex PCR reads were re-called with MiXCR into one record per CDR3 protein. The sample has under 450,000 distinct CDR3 sequences, approximately 12% seen once; the top ten hold 18%. The time point here: newly diagnosed GD, antithyroid drugs for less than 3 months. RNA extracted from PBMCs served as the sequencing template. Patients of an endocrinology department in Xi'an, China, were included. This same sample was also taken into another study, of T cells in Graves' hyperthyroidism and ophthalmopathy.

This sequence was found in a woman aged 18 to 35 with Graves disease. Sequencing was performed on peripheral blood mononuclear cells (PBMCs), taken at new diagnosis, from a patient treated with antithyroid drugs. The chain carries TRBV29-1 and TRBJ2-7; D perhaps matches TRBD1 (5 bases). CDR3: CSVGQGAEQYF. The CDR3 nucleotides read TGCAGCGTTGGTCAGGGCGCGGAGCAGTACTTC.